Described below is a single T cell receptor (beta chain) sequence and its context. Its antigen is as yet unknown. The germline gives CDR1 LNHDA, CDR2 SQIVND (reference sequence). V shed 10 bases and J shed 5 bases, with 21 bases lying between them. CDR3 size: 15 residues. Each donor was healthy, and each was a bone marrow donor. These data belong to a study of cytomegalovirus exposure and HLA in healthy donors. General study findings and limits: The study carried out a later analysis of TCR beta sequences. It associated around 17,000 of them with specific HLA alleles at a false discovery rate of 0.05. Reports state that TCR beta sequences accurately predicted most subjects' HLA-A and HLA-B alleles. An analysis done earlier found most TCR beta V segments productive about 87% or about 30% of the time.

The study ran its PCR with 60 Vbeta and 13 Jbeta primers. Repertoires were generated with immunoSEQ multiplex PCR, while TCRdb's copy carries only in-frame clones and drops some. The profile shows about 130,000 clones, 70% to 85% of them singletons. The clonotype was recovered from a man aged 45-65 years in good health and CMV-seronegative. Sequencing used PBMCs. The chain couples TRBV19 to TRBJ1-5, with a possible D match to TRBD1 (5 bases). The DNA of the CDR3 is TGTGCCACCGGGGGGGGTGGGGGAGTCTATCAGCCCCAGCATTTT. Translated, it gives CATGGGGGVYQPQHF. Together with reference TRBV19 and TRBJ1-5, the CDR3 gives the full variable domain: DGGITQSPKYLFRKEGQNVTLSCEQNLNHDAMYWYRQDPGQGLRLIYYSQIVNDFQKGDIAEGYSVSREKKESFPLTVTSAQKNPTAFYLCATGGGGGVYQPQHFGDGTRLSIL.